The 8 T cell receptor beta chains below were found in one sample sequenced in a study of T-cell reconstitution after alpha-beta-depleted transplantation in children. A TCRbeta library incorporating unique molecular identifiers was prepared. TCRdb redid the calling of the PCR reads with MiXCR, one entry per CDR3 protein. The table lists fewer than 550,000 distinct CDR3 sequences, 9.5% to 12% of them singletons. This sample comprised PBMCs, mostly from graft donor cells, obtained 180 days after TCRalphabeta/CD19-depleted stem cell transplant. All receptors derive from a female patient aged 2-9 years who had a stem cell transplant for aplastic anemia, so the T cells may come from the graft donor.

The rearrangement joins TRBV19 to TRBJ2-3, with 8 bases lining up with TRBD1. Germline V CDR1 and CDR2: LNHDA, SQIVND (reference sequence). The V and J ends lost 5 bases and 2 bases, in that order; junction bases with no gene match: 6. This CDR3 has 15 residues. CDR3 residues: CASSRGTGNTDTQYF. The CDR3 DNA is TGTGCCAGTAGTCGCGGGACAGGTAACACAGATACGCAGTATTTT.

The sample holds a few counts of this clonotype. J is TRBJ1-3 and V is TRBV7-8, with 9 nucleotides matching TRBD1. CDR3 length: 17 amino acids. The junction had 10 bases not matched to a gene; V was cut back by 4 bases and J by 3 bases. Germline values: CDR1 SGHVS, CDR2 FQNEAQ. CDR3 amino acids: CASSSVGQGVFGNTIYF. The CDR3 DNA is TGTGCCAGCAGCTCAGTGGGACAGGGAGTATTTGGAAACACCATATATTTT.

This clonotype was seen only a few times. The V and J genes are TRBV20-1 and TRBJ1-4; 9 bases align to TRBD1. CDR1 and CDR2 from the germline V gene are DFQATT and SNEGSKA (reference sequence). This CDR3 has 13 amino acids. The CDR3 spells CSFPGTGREKLFF. As DNA, the CDR3 is TGCAGCTTCCCGGGGACAGGGCGGGAAAAACTGTTTTTT.

The rearrangement uses TRBV11-3 and TRBJ2-1, with D unclear. The CDR3 is 16 residues long. Looked up from germline, CDR1 is SGHNT and CDR2 is YENEEA. V was shortened by 2 bases and J by 0 bases, with 11 bases between the two germline ends. DNA for the CDR3: TGTGCCAGCAGCTTAAGGCCCGATTACTCCTACAATGAGCAGTTCTTC. This sequence encodes CASSLRPDYSYNEQFF.

The J gene is TRBJ2-7, the V gene TRBV5-1; a weak D match, TRBD2 (5 bases). V lost 2 bases to trimming and J lost 4 bases, with 10 bases between them. CDR1 and CDR2 from the germline V gene are SGHRS and YFSETQ. The CDR3 runs to 13 residues. The CDR3 loop is CASSFGRGYEQYV. The CDR3, as DNA: TGCGCCAGCAGCTTCGGCCGGGGATACGAGCAGTACGTC.

The genes are TRBV6-5 and TRBJ2-1, with a possible D match to TRBD2 (5 bases). Trimming left V 0 bases short and J 7 bases short, with 13 bases between. This CDR3 is built from 15 residues. The germline gives CDR1 MNHEY, CDR2 SVGAGI. The CDR3 sequence: CASSYSGDGLNEQFF. The CDR3 DNA reads as TGTGCCAGCAGTTACTCGGGAGACGGGCTGAATGAGCAGTTCTTC.

In this sample, this clonotype turned up many times. The CDR3 sequence: CASSPGESGPYEQYF. DNA for the CDR3: TGTGCCAGCTCACCAGGGGAGTCCGGCCCCTACGAGCAGTACTTC. The V gene is TRBV18, the J gene TRBJ2-7, with D possibly matching TRBD2 (5 bases). Germline values: CDR1 KGHSH, CDR2 LQKENI. CDR3 size: 15 residues. The germline V and J ends were trimmed by 2 bases and 2 bases, with 13 bases remaining between them. The whole variable domain, remainder taken from reference TRBV18 and TRBJ2-7, is NAGVMQNPRHLVRRRGQEARLRCSPMKGHSHVYWYRQLPEEGLKFMVYLQKENIIDESGMPKERFSAEFPKEGPSILRIQQVVRGDSAAYFCASSPGESGPYEQYFGPGTRLTVT.

The CDR3: CACPGGANPGELFF. Written as DNA, the CDR3 is TGTGCCTGCCCCGGGGGCGCAAATCCCGGGGAGCTGTTTTTT. J is TRBJ2-2 and V is TRBV7-9; D is possibly TRBD1 or TRBD2 (6 bases each). CDR3 length: 14 amino acids. Germline CDR1 and CDR2: SEHNR and FQNEAQ (reference sequence). Trimming stripped 11 bases from V and 6 bases from J, with 19 bases between.